This T cell receptor (beta chain) was sequenced during a study of shared clonotypes between healthy human individuals. With regard to this clone: The target antigen is unknown.

Trimming pared 7 bases from V and 8 bases from J, leaving 14 bases between. Germline V lookup: CDR1 MDHEN, CDR2 SYDVKM. The CDR3 covers 12 residues. The naive CD8 subset, CD45RO-negative cells positively selected for CCR7, excluded terminally differentiated effector memory CD45RA+ cells. Each subset's genomic DNA was split evenly across several immunoSEQ plates. TCRdb keeps only in-frame clones here, not all; method: immunoSEQ multiplex PCR. The sample records 660,000 or so clones, approximately 96% being singletons. Broader study findings: Sharing across several donors was seen in 4% to 6.5% of naive CD4 clonotypes.

The chain uses TRBV28 and TRBJ1-2; perhaps TRBD1 as D (5 bases). Sequencing was performed on naive CD8+ T cells sorted from blood. This clonotype was sampled from a woman aged 25-40 years in good health. CDR3 bases: TGTGCCAGCAACTTCGGAGGGGACGGCTACACCTTC. It translates to CASNFGGDGYTF.